This TCR beta chain was profiled in a study of blood T cells in healthy people across ages (dated by TCRdb to the mid-2010s). At the level of the whole study: In model experiments, template switching captured roughly one uniquely barcoded TCR beta cDNA molecule for every two T cells. The study measured age-related changes in TCR beta repertoire diversity using deep sequencing normalized with unique cDNA molecular identifiers. The donors were divided into four age groups: young (average around 17 years), middle-aged (about 41), aged (approximately 62) and long-lived (82). To avoid experimental bias, donors of different ages were distributed randomly across sequencing lanes. Using the same blood draw, the study looked at two additional independent replicas of 1 million unique cDNA reads for two donors, one aged 18 to 30 and the other aged 80 or older. Study-wide findings and limitations: Observed TCR beta diversity correlated strongly with the percentage of naive T cells measured by flow cytometry. The long-lived group showed more naive CD4+ T cells, fewer expanded clones and increased TCR diversity than the aged group, suggesting age selection. Bulk unsorted PBMC profiling prevented conclusive comparison of naive and antigen-experienced compartments. As age increased, observed TCR beta diversity per million T cells dropped in a roughly linear way, and a significant reduction was already evident by age 40. Because donor CMV infection status was unknown, age-related changes in expanded clonotypes were potentially confounded. Estimates of total diversity based on one million sequenced T cells were regarded as lower bounds and as underestimates.

The germline V gene supplies CDR1 SGHRS and CDR2 YFSETQ. V is shortened by 4 bases, J by 8 bases, and the region joining them spans 16 bases. There are 14 amino acids in the CDR3, from cysteine to phenylalanine inclusive. CDR3 DNA is the only sequence kept; it has 42 bases, read in frame from the first base. With respect to this clonotype: The antigen this receptor binds is unknown. Base-call qualities are not available, and no considerably larger clone is one nucleotide away.

Library creation used 5' RACE. Sequencing relied on an Illumina HiSeq 2500. A second PCR of about 7 to 12 cycles was run with a J-beta primer mix and a sample-barcoded 5' primer. A template-switch 5' adaptor carrying 12 random nucleotides introduced a unique molecular identifier onto each TCR beta cDNA molecule. Each sample yielded at least 2.5 million CDR3-containing paired-end reads. First-strand cDNA synthesis was performed from all RNA using the Mint cDNA synthesis kit, with priming by a TRBC-specific oligonucleotide. All cDNA was treated with uracil-DNA glycosylase and then went through a first 18-cycle PCR with the universal primers M1SS and BC2_uni_R. Turning to the authors' computational methods: For normalization, 1 million high-quality reads, each with a distinct molecular identifier, were randomly selected from each sample. Reads sharing molecular identifiers were discarded rather than binned into consensus sequences. MiTCR, run with a Q25 quality threshold and the strictest error-elimination algorithm, handled CDR3 identification, clonotype clustering and error correction. A nonparametric unseen species model with Euler transformation was used to estimate a lower bound on total TCR beta diversity. TCRdb itself trimmed the public reads at Q25 with fastp, ran MiXCR and retained productive beta chains. Rows matching on CDR3 protein sequence are summarized as one entry with the most common DNA and genes. The V and J calls follow TCRdb's processing rather than the paper's. Recorded for this sample are about 570,000 distinct CDR3 sequences; about 26% of them occurred a single time. The ten largest clones represent roughly 18% of the sample.

The donors were roughly 40 Caucasian individuals from Russia, aged roughly 6 to 100 years, who were systemically healthy. Each donor gave approximately 10 milliliters of peripheral blood, collected into EDTA-treated Vacutainer tubes. Ficoll-Paque density-gradient centrifugation was used to isolate PBMCs, with at least 6.5 million per sample. Trizol reagent was used to extract total RNA from PBMCs, with at least 5 micrograms per sample. For every donor, flow cytometry on a PBMC aliquot measured the percentage of naive CD45RAhigh/CD27high T cells. The chain is encoded by TRBV5-1 joined to TRBJ2-1; no D gene call is confident. The sample taken for sequencing was blood. This TCR came from a woman between 70 and 85 years old in good health. CDR3 reads: CASSPSGLVDEQFF. The bases are TGCGCCAGCAGCCCATCTGGATTAGTGGATGAGCAGTTCTTC.